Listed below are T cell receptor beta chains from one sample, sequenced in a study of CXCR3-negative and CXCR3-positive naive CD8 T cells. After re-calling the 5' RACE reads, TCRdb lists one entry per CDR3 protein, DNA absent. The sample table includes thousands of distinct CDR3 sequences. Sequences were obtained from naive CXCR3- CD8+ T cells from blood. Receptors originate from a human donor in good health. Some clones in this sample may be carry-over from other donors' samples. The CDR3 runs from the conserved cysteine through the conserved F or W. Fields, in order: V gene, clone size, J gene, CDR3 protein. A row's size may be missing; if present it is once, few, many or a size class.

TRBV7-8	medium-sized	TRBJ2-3	CASSLFARGLRDTQYF
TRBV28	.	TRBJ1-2	CASTMDGRNYGYTF
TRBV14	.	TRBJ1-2	CASSQDYGGNGYTF
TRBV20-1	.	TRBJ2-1	CSAGPPSGVYNEQFF
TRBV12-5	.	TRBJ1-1	CASGLGAQLEAFF
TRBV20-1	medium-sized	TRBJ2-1	CSADFPTSGYFNEQFF
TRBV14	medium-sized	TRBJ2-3	CASSPPWGDTQYF
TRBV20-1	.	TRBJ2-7	CSARAGLAGVRFYEQYF
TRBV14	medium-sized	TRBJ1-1	CASSQGGHTEAFF
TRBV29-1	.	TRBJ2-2	CSVALIQPNTGELFF
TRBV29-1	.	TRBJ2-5	CSVEAQGWQETQYF
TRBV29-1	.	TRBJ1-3	CSVESGNTIYF
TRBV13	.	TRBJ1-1	CASSLGGINTEAFF
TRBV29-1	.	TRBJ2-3	CSVPGQTSYTQYF
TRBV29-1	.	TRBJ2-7	CSVETDTYEQYF
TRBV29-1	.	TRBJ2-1	CSVAYTGPRDEQFF
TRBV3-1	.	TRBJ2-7	CASSPASGTVEQYF
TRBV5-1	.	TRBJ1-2	CASSPGSWDSETNYGYTF
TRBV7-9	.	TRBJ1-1	CASRPVGIEAFF
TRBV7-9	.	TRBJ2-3	CASSLVGTDTQYF
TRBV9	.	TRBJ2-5	CASSVDGTSGPQETQYF
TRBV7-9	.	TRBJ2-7	CASSPSGANYEQYF
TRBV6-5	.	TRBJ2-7	CASSYGGSISYEQYF
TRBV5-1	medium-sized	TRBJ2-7	CASSSFDRDEQYF
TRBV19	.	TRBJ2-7	CASGLSQGYEQYF
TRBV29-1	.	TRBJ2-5	CSVEYEGAYMTQYF
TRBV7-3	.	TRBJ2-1	CASSLAAGGLNEQFF
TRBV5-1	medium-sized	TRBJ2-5	CASSPWTAQETQYF
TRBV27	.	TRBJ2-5	CASTPFWDSGQTQYF
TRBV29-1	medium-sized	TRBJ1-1	CSSQTGDTEAFF
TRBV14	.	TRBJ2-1	CASSPTGTTMFF
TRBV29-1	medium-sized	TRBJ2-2	CSVVWRGGLELFF
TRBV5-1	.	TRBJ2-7	CASSLVGYEQYF
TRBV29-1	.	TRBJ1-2	CSYRTGDYGYTF
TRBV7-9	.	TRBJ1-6	CASSLAARIGSPLHF
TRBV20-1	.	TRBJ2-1	CSARDRGRDEQFF
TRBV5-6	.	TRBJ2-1	CASSSYQTHNEQFF
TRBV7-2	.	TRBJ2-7	CASSYGTGSSYEQYF
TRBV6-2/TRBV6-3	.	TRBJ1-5	CASSDSRNQPQHF
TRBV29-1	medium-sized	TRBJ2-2	CSVVSGRGELFF
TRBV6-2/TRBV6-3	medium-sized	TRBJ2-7	CASRWDYRSTFYEQYF
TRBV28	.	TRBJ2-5	CASSFNQGGAVTQYF
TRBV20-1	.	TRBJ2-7	CSARDIAGGSYEQYF
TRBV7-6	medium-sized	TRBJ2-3	CASSSRDRLTDTQYF
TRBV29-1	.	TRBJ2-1	CSAPRGSSYNEQFF
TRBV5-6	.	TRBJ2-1	CASRNILADFEQFF